The following is a T cell receptor (beta chain) sequence with its context. Trimming at V came to 6 bases and at J to 4 bases, leaving 7 bases not matched to a gene. Germline CDR1 and CDR2: DFQATT and SNEGSKA (reference sequence). CDR3 length: 16 amino acids. This specimen comes from a study of human T cells and chemical hapten exposure. TCRdb independently ran MiXCR on the RACE reads; one entry per CDR3 protein. This repertoire shows 50,000 to 65,000 distinct CDR3 sequences, 9.9% found once; its top ten account for around 17%. This sample's time point: patch test 3, about 24 weeks after DPC sensitization. Stated treatment: therapeutic diphenylcyclopropenone sensitization with weekly scalp DPC. Prior to application of each patch test, blood was drawn.

The genes are TRBV20-1 and TRBJ2-1, with TRBD2 identical over 15 bases. Material: whole blood, obtained in connection with sensitization to the hapten diphenylcyclopropenone (DPC). The receptor was derived from a woman between 40 and 50 years old with alopecia areata. Some clones in this sample may be carry-over from other donors' samples. The CDR3 DNA reads TGCAGTGCCCCGGGACTAGCGGGGGGCGATTACAATGAGCAGTTCTTC. Translated: CSAPGLAGGDYNEQFF.